The 24 T cell receptor beta chains in this list originate from one sample, sequenced in a study of shared clonotypes between healthy human individuals. Profiled with immunoSEQ multiplex PCR; TCRdb holds only in-frame clones, not every one. The repertoire holds 180,000 or so clones, with just under 95% as singletons. Sequencing used naive CD4+ T cells sorted from blood. Subset: CD45RA+ positively selected. All receptors derive from a woman under 40 in good health.

The gene calls are TRBV7-9 and TRBJ1-6; 7 bases agree with TRBD1. Per the germline V gene, CDR1 is SEHNR and CDR2 is FQNEAQ (reference sequence). The CDR3 sequence is 15 residues long. The trim removed 4 bases at V and 6 bases at J, leaving 6 bases unmatched. CDR3 region: CASSSDGTVNSPLHF. DNA of the CDR3: TGTGCCAGCAGCTCCGACGGGACAGTTAATTCACCCCTCCACTTT.

J is TRBJ1-1 and V is TRBV7-9, with no clear D. The CDR3 length is 14 residues. Between the trimmed V and J ends, which lost 1 base and 1 base, there was a span of 7 bases. Germline V lookup: CDR1 SEHNR, CDR2 FQNEAQ (reference sequence). The CDR3 region has the DNA TGTGCCAGCAGCTTAGAGCTGGAGAACACTGAAGCTTTCTTT. Amino acid sequence: CASSLELENTEAFF.

The V call is TRBV18, the J call TRBJ1-5; D remains ambiguous. CDR1 KGHSH and CDR2 LQKENI come from the germline V gene. Between the trimmed V and J ends, which lost 2 bases and 3 bases, there was a span of 5 bases. The CDR3 is made up of 13 amino acids. The CDR3 nucleotides read TGTGCCAGCTCACCAGATGACAATCAGCCCCAGCATTTT. It translates to CASSPDDNQPQHF.

The chain has TRBV7-9 and TRBJ2-3; no clear D. Germline CDR1 is SEHNR and CDR2 is FQNEAQ (reference sequence). With 2 bases removed from V and 0 bases from J, the gap between germline ends came to 6 bases. This CDR3 region has 14 residues. In DNA, the CDR3 is TGTGCCAGCAGCTTACGGTCTAGCACAGATACGCAGTATTTT. This encodes CASSLRSSTDTQYF.

Of note for this clone: This sample includes further DNA sequences coding for the same CDR3. The chain couples TRBV28 to TRBJ1-2; 7 bases map to TRBD1. CDR3 length equals 12 residues. The germline CDR1 and CDR2 sequences are MDHEN and SYDVKM. The ends lost 4 bases at V and 5 bases at J; junction bases unmatched: 1. The CDR3 nucleotides are TGTGCCAGCAGTTCGGACAGGTATGGCTACACCTTC. It yields the protein CASSSDRYGYTF.

The chain uses TRBV7-9 and TRBJ1-4; TRBD1 matches 7 bases. Trimming took 5 bases from V and 4 from J; bases not matched to a gene: 7. CDR1 and CDR2 (germline): SEHNR, FQNEAQ (reference sequence). This CDR3 is built from 15 residues. CDR3 residues: CASSLTYRGNEKLFF. CDR3 DNA sequence: TGTGCCAGCAGCCTGACCTACAGGGGTAATGAAAAACTGTTTTTT. Using reference TRBV7-9 and TRBJ1-4 for the parts outside the CDR3, the full variable domain is DTGVSQNPRHKITKRGQNVTFRCDPISEHNRLYWYRQTLGQGPEFLTYFQNEAQLEKSRLLSDRFSAERPKGSFSTLEIQRTEQGDSAMYLCASSLTYRGNEKLFFGSGTQLSVL.

On this clone: The junction shows a germline mismatch at one end, possibly a read error. V gene TRBV5-5 combines with J gene TRBJ1-4, with no clear D. Germline CDR1 SGHKS, CDR2 YYEKEE (reference sequence). This CDR3 is built from 15 residues. For the CDR3, the DNA is TGTGCCAGCACCTTGATACGGGTAGGAGGTGAAAAACTGTTTTTT. Protein product: CASTLIRVGGEKLFF.

This chain joins TRBV28 and TRBJ1-2; D gene ambiguous. The germline V gene has CDR1 MDHEN and CDR2 SYDVKM. CDR3 size: 15 residues. Trimming shortened V by 3 bases and J by 0 bases, and 11 bases separated the two germline ends. This chain's CDR3 is CASSLSRLTNYGYTF. The CDR3 DNA is TGTGCCAGCAGTTTGTCACGCCTTACTAACTATGGCTACACCTTC.

The rearrangement links TRBV29-1 to TRBJ2-1; TRBD2 matches at 10 bases. CDR1 and CDR2 from the germline V gene are SQVTM and ANQGSEA. This CDR3 region has 13 residues. The ends lost 5 bases at V and 8 bases at J; junction bases unmatched: 6. The CDR3 spells CSVSGRAVDEQFF. The CDR3 nucleotides are TGCAGCGTTAGCGGGAGGGCCGTCGATGAGCAGTTCTTC.

The CDR3 loop reads CAGNGTETAFF. DNA of the CDR3: TGTGCCGGAAACGGGACAGAGACCGCTTTCTTT. The chain combines TRBV21-1 with TRBJ1-1; the table calls TRBD1, which could not be checked here. TRBV21-1 is shown as a pseudogene. The CDR3 consists of 11 residues.

The rearrangement links TRBV7-9 to TRBJ2-1; the D gene could be TRBD1 or TRBD2 (5 bases each). The CDR3 sequence is 15 residues long. V was shortened by 5 bases and J by 4 bases, with 15 bases between the two germline ends. Germline V gene data show CDR1 as SEHNR and CDR2 as FQNEAQ (reference sequence). The CDR3 bases are TGTGCCAGCAGCCCAGCCGGGGCCGAGTACAATGAGCAGTTCTTC. As protein: CASSPAGAEYNEQFF.

Written as DNA, the CDR3 is TGCGCCAGCAGACAGACCCTTGGGCGCGGCACTGAAGCTTTCTTT. It is translated as CASRQTLGRGTEAFF. The chain has TRBV5-1 and TRBJ1-1; D remains unclear. This CDR3 is 15 amino acids long. The germline V gene has CDR1 SGHRS and CDR2 YFSETQ. The germline V and J ends were trimmed by 5 bases and 4 bases, with 18 bases remaining between them.

V is TRBV18 and J is TRBJ1-2; 8 bases are a match to TRBD1. There are 15 residues in the CDR3. Trimming removed 4 bases from V and 1 base from J; junction bases left unmatched: 5. CDR1 and CDR2 (germline): KGHSH, LQKENI. For the CDR3, the DNA is TGTGCCAGCTCACGGTGGGGACAGGATAACTATGGCTACACCTTC. Translation: CASSRWGQDNYGYTF.

The rearrangement joins TRBV10-1 to TRBJ2-2; TRBD1 is a possible D gene (5 bases). V was clipped by 7 bases and J by 2 bases, with 17 bases between them. Germline V gene sequence: CDR1 WNHNN, CDR2 SYGVQD (reference sequence). This CDR3 is built from 16 residues. The CDR3 spells CASTPTEDSNTGELFF. For the CDR3, the DNA is TGCGCCAGCACTCCGACGGAAGACAGTAACACCGGGGAGCTGTTTTTT.

The chain links TRBV2 to TRBJ2-7; unclear D gene. This CDR3 region has 12 residues. Trimming pared 3 bases from V and 3 bases from J, leaving 6 bases between. CDR1 is SNHLY, CDR2 FYNNEI, per germline. CDR3 in amino acids: CASSDTSYEQYF. In nucleotides, the CDR3 is TGTGCCAGCAGTGACACCAGCTACGAGCAGTACTTC.

The chain joins TRBV7-9 to TRBJ2-3, with 7 bases matching TRBD2. CDR1 and CDR2 from the germline V gene are SEHNR and FQNEAQ (reference sequence). The length of the CDR3 is 17 residues. Trimming took 5 bases from V and 0 from J; bases not matched to a gene: 11. CDR3 sequence reads: CASSPLLGGSSTDTQYF. The CDR3 DNA follows: TGTGCCAGCAGCCCGCTGTTGGGCGGGAGTAGCACAGATACGCAGTATTTT.

This clone came up a few times. The rearrangement uses TRBV2 and TRBJ2-7; D gene uncertain. This CDR3 region has 12 residues. Germline CDR1 and CDR2: SNHLY and FYNNEI. Trimming removed 4 bases from V and 6 bases from J, with 10 bases in between. The CDR3 reads CASSAALGEQYF. Written as DNA, the CDR3 is TGTGCCAGCAGTGCGGCCCTGGGCGAGCAGTACTTC.

J is TRBJ1-4 and V is TRBV5-1; D not resolved. The V end lost 0 bases, the J end lost 6 bases, and 9 bases lay between the germline ends. This CDR3 is 14 amino acids long. Germline CDR1 and CDR2: SGHRS and YFSETQ. CDR3 loop: CASSLGRRDEKLFF. The CDR3 DNA reads TGCGCCAGCAGCTTGGGTAGGCGGGATGAAAAACTGTTTTTT. The full variable domain, its missing parts supplied by reference TRBV5-1 and TRBJ1-4, is KAGVTQTPRYLIKTRGQQVTLSCSPISGHRSVSWYQQTPGQGLQFLFEYFSETQRNKGNFPGRFSGRQFSNSRSEMNVSTLELGDSALYLCASSLGRRDEKLFFGSGTQLSVL.

The gene calls are TRBV27 and TRBJ2-1, with D possibly TRBD2 on 6 matching bases. This CDR3 has 18 amino acids. V lost 7 bases and J 2 bases, leaving 24 bases between the germline ends. In germline, CDR1 is MNHEY, CDR2 SMNVEV (reference sequence). The CDR3 spells CASTSGDPWAPPYNEQFF. The CDR3 bases are TGTGCCAGCACCTCGGGGGACCCCTGGGCCCCCCCCTACAATGAGCAGTTCTTC.

The chain carries TRBV7-2 and TRBJ2-7; D unresolved. CDR1 is SGHTA, CDR2 FQGNSA, per germline. V lost 0 bases and J 6 bases, leaving 9 bases between the germline ends. The CDR3 loop spans 13 amino acids. CDR3 coding DNA: TGTGCCAGCAGCTTAGCCCTATCCACCGAGCAGTACTTC. Translating it yields CASSLALSTEQYF. Complete variable domain (other parts from reference TRBV7-2 and TRBJ2-7): GAGVSQSPSNKVTEKGKDVELRCDPISGHTALYWYRQSLGQGLEFLIYFQGNSAPDKSGLPSDRFSAERTGGSVSTLTIQRTQQEDSAVYLCASSLALSTEQYFGPGTRLTVT.

The chain joins TRBV2 to TRBJ1-3; D call uncertain. V was clipped by 7 bases and J by 2 bases, with 9 bases between them. CDR1 is SNHLY and CDR2 is FYNNEI in the germline V gene. The CDR3 is made up of 13 amino acids. CDR3 region: CASKVTAGNTIYF. The CDR3 nucleotides read TGTGCCAGCAAGGTAACAGCTGGAAACACCATATATTTT.

V usage is TRBV18 and J usage is TRBJ1-1; a possible D gene is TRBD1 (5 bases). Trimming removed 6 bases at V and 1 base at J, with 12 bases between. Germline V gives CDR1 KGHSH, CDR2 LQKENI. This CDR3 has 14 amino acids. Here the CDR3 DNA reads TGTGCCAGCTCGCTCGACAGTCGGAACACTGAAGCTTTCTTT. This sequence encodes CASSLDSRNTEAFF.

The chain combines TRBV5-8 with TRBJ2-5; maybe TRBD1 (6 bases). Germline CDR1 reads SGHTS; CDR2 reads YDEGEE. Trimming pared 4 bases from V and 5 bases from J, leaving 12 bases between. CDR3 length: 13 residues. The CDR3, as DNA: TGTGCCAGCAGCCCGCAGGGGTACGAGACCCAGTACTTC. It yields the protein CASSPQGYETQYF. The whole variable domain, filled in from reference TRBV5-8 and TRBJ2-5, reads EAGVTQSPTHLIKTRGQQATLRCSPISGHTSVYWYQQALGLGLQFLLWYDEGEERNRGNFPPRFSGRQFPNYSSELNVNALELEDSALYLCASSPQGYETQYFGPGTRLLVL.

J is TRBJ1-3 and V is TRBV2; tentatively, D is TRBD1 (5 bases). V shed 6 bases and J shed 0 bases, with 12 bases lying between them. CDR1 is SNHLY, CDR2 FYNNEI, per germline. The CDR3 covers 15 residues. DNA of the CDR3: TGTGCCAGCAGGACCGGGGGGAGCTCTGGAAACACCATATATTTT. Translating gives CASRTGGSSGNTIYF.